Listed below are T cell receptor beta chains from one sample, sequenced in a study of technical replicates of blood from several donors. Here immunoSEQ multiplex PCR was the method, and the copy in TCRdb shows in-frame clones only, minus some. The sample lists around 97,000 clones; 95% to 97% were seen once. The specimen was T cells isolated from PBMCs. These receptors originate from a human donor in good health. The CDR3 runs from the conserved cysteine through the conserved F or W. A D gene is named only where the DNA matches it firmly. Only some rows state a clone size, as once, few, many or a class for expanded clones.

>13|NA|TRBJ1-3|NA|TRBV7-2
TGTGCCAGCAGCCCAGAACCTGGAAACACCATATATTTT
CASSPEPGNTIYF
>14|NA|TRBJ1-5|NA|TRBV7-8
TGTGCCAGCAGCTTAAGATTGCAGAACCAGCCCCAGCATTTT
CASSLRLQNQPQHF
>12|once|TRBJ1-2|NA|TRBV5-4
TGTGCCAGCAGCCCGGGGAGTCGGGGCTACACCTTC
CASSPGSRGYTF
>20|NA|TRBJ2-1|TRBD2|TRBV12-5
TGTGCTAGTGGTTTGGTACTTGGGGCAGATGGACTAGCGGGAAACAATGAGCAGTTCTTC
CASGLVLGADGLAGNNEQFF
>15|once|TRBJ1-5|NA|TRBV28
TGTGCCAGCAGGAATACAGGGTACAGCAATCAGCCCCAGCATTTT
CASRNTGYSNQPQHF
>16|NA|TRBJ2-6|NA|TRBV5-1
TGCGCCAGCAGCTTGGGGCTGTACTCTGGGGCCAACGTCCTGACTTTC
CASSLGLYSGANVLTF
>14|NA|TRBJ1-1|NA|TRBV15
TGTGCCACCAAAGCGGCGAGATTGAACACTGAAGCTTTCTTT
CATKAARLNTEAFF
>16|NA|TRBJ2-5|TRBD2|TRBV28
TGTGCCAGCAGTCCGCGACTAGCGGGTACTCTGGAGACCCAGTACTTC
CASSPRLAGTLETQYF
>14|NA|TRBJ2-7|TRBD1|TRBV27
TGTGCCAGCAGTGGACAGGGGGCGCTGGGCGAGCAGTACTTC
CASSGQGALGEQYF
>16|NA|TRBJ2-2|NA|TRBV7-2
TGTGCCAGCAGCTTAGTGCCGGGAGTAAGGACCGGGGAGCTGTTTTTT
CASSLVPGVRTGELFF